The next 9 T cell receptor beta chains were all read from a single sample in a study of shared clonotypes between healthy human individuals. The protocol was immunoSEQ multiplex PCR, while the TCRdb copy is restricted to in-frame clones and leaves out a portion. The sample consists of some 1.5 million clones, about 96% of them appearing once. Sequences were obtained from naive CD4+ T cells sorted from blood. Subset meaning: CD45RA+ positively selected. The source of these receptors is a man aged 25-45 years in good health.

The rearrangement links TRBV19 to TRBJ2-6; 9 positions match TRBD1. The CDR3 length is 16 residues. From germline, CDR1 is LNHDA and CDR2 SQIVND (reference sequence). Trimming at V came to 7 bases and at J to 0 bases, leaving 4 bases not matched to a gene. CDR3 residues: CASKGQGSSGANVLTF. The CDR3 DNA reads TGTGCCAGTAAAGGACAGGGGAGCTCTGGGGCCAACGTCCTGACTTTC.

This clone was observed a single time. The chain combines TRBV19 with TRBJ1-5; TRBD1 agrees at 8 bases. This CDR3 comprises 16 residues. V lost 4 bases and J lost 2; bases outside the gene matches: 7. Germline V lookup: CDR1 LNHDA, CDR2 SQIVND (reference sequence). The chain's CDR3 is CASSTGGWGRNQPQHF. CDR3 sequence (DNA): TGTGCCAGTAGTACAGGGGGCTGGGGGCGCAATCAGCCCCAGCATTTT.

The chain is built from TRBV6-6 and TRBJ2-5; D gene uncertain. CDR1 is MNHNY, CDR2 SVGAGI, per germline (reference sequence). V was clipped by 1 base and J by 3 bases, with 12 bases between them. The CDR3 extends over 15 amino acids. CDR3 DNA sequence: TGTGCCAGCAGTTACTTTCTGCAGTCAGAAGAGACCCAGTACTTC. Translated, it gives CASSYFLQSEETQYF.

The chain couples TRBV5-6 to TRBJ1-3; unclear D gene. Germline V CDR1 and CDR2: SGHDT, YYEEEE. Trimming removed 1 base from V and 0 bases from J, with 8 bases in between. CDR3 length equals 15 residues. The CDR3 protein is CASSLKDFSGNTIYF. The CDR3, as DNA: TGTGCCAGCAGCTTGAAGGACTTCTCTGGAAACACCATATATTTT.

A remark on this clone: The sample carries other DNA sequences with the same CDR3. The chain joins TRBV28 to TRBJ2-3, with D possibly being TRBD2 (5 bases). The CDR3 has 13 residues. Germline CDR1 and CDR2: MDHEN and SYDVKM. V gave up 2 bases and J gave up 4 bases, with 7 bases separating them. CDR3 region: CASSLSGADTQYF. The CDR3 region has the DNA TGTGCCAGCAGTTTAAGCGGAGCAGATACGCAGTATTTT. Supplemented by reference TRBV28 and TRBJ2-3, the full variable domain reads DVKVTQSSRYLVKRTGEKVFLECVQDMDHENMFWYRQDPGLGLRLIYFSYDVKMKEKGDIPEGYSVSREKKERFSLILESASTNQTSMYLCASSLSGADTQYFGPGTRLTVL.

The CDR3 nucleotides are TGTGCCAGCAGCGGGGGGACAGGATGGTCTAGCGGGACTAATACAATAACCTACGAGCAGTACTTC. Encoded protein: CASSGGTGWSSGTNTITYEQYF. The chain employs TRBV9 and TRBJ2-7, with D perhaps matching TRBD2 (9 bases). From germline, CDR1 is SGDLS and CDR2 YYNGEE. V lost 3 bases, J lost 2 bases, and 36 bases lay in between. There are 22 residues in the CDR3.

J is TRBJ2-1 and V is TRBV7-2; D might be TRBD1 or TRBD2, each matching 5 bases. This CDR3 spans 16 amino acids. The V end was cut by 6 bases, the J end by 0 bases, with 15 bases between. Germline CDR1 reads SGHTA; CDR2 reads FQGNSA. The CDR3 DNA reads as TGTGCCAGCAGGGGGGACGCCAAAACCTCCTACAATGAGCAGTTCTTC. Protein product: CASRGDAKTSYNEQFF.

The V call is TRBV7-3, the J call TRBJ2-5, with 7 nucleotides matching TRBD1. After removal of 1 base from V and 1 base from J, the junction contained 3 bases not matched to a gene. Germline values: CDR1 SGHTA, CDR2 FQGTGA. This CDR3 contains 15 residues. The CDR3, as DNA: TGTGCCAGCAGCTTAAACCAGGGGGTCCAAGAGACCCAGTACTTC. Its protein is CASSLNQGVQETQYF.

The rearrangement uses TRBV25-1 and TRBJ2-2; the match to TRBD2 covers 10 bases. Germline CDR1 is MGHDK and CDR2 is SYGVNS. This CDR3 has 16 residues. J gave up 6 bases and V 2 bases, and 6 bases lay outside the gene matches. CDR3 DNA sequence: TGTGCCAGCAGTGAACAGGGCCTAGCGGGAGCCGGGGAGCTGTTTTTT. Translated: CASSEQGLAGAGELFF.